Detailed here is one TCR beta chain. Its antigen remains unknown. TCRdb keeps only in-frame clones here, not all; method: immunoSEQ multiplex PCR. The data show roughly 120,000 clones, around 92% seen once. The data derive from a study of T cell responses to AZD1222 COVID-19 vaccine. Broader study findings: Spike-specific TCR breadth and depth went up after people got two AZD1222 doses.

This CDR3 comprises 15 residues. Trimming took 5 bases from V and 1 from J, leaving 12 bases between them. CDR1 is MNHNY and CDR2 is SVGAGI in the germline V gene (reference sequence). The chain uses TRBV6-6 and TRBJ2-1; no clear D. The specimen comprised peripheral blood, sampled on day 0 of AZD1222 vaccination. This clonotype was sampled from an adult in good health. CDR3 sequence: CASSRVQSSYNEQFF. DNA for the CDR3: TGTGCCAGCAGTCGAGTCCAATCGTCCTACAATGAGCAGTTCTTC.